The rows below give T cell receptor beta chains drawn from one sample of a study of PD-L1 blockade in urothelial cancer. Sequenced by immunoSEQ multiplex PCR; TCRdb stores in-frame clones only, minus some. The sample has under 90,000 clones, roughly nine tenths seen once; the top ten hold 8% to 10%. Sequences were derived from PBMCs, sampled around atezolizumab (anti-PD-L1) treatment. Every receptor here comes from a man aged 60 to 69 with urothelial cancer. Each CDR3 is given with its conserved first and last residue. D genes are given only for firm matches. Clone size is shown for a subset of rows, as once, few, many or a class of expanded clone.

D gene | J gene | clone size | V gene | CDR3 protein | CDR3 DNA
. | TRBJ1-1 | . | TRBV6-1 | CASTGQLNTEAFF | TGTGCCAGCACCGGACAACTGAACACTGAAGCTTTCTTT
TRBD2 | TRBJ2-1 | . | TRBV11-3 | CASSLTSGSSGEQFF | TGTGCCAGCAGCCTGACTAGCGGGAGTAGCGGGGAGCAGTTCTTC
. | TRBJ1-3 | . | TRBV9 | CASSVQGAGNTIYF | TGTGCCAGCAGCGTACAGGGCGCTGGAAACACCATATATTTT
. | TRBJ1-6 | few | TRBV18 | CASSPRVSDTHSPLHF | TGTGCCAGCTCACCTAGAGTATCGGACACTCATTCACCCCTCCACTTT
. | TRBJ2-5 | . | TRBV27 | CASSPYAAPSRGTQYF | TGTGCCAGCAGCCCCTACGCCGCCCCAAGCCGGGGGACCCAGTACTTC
TRBD1 | TRBJ2-1 | . | TRBV18 | CASFDRVGYNEQFF | TGTGCCAGCTTCGACAGGGTAGGCTACAATGAGCAGTTCTTC
TRBD2 | TRBJ2-7 | once | TRBV5-4 | CASSLVSGGAYEQYF | TGTGCCAGCAGCTTGGTTAGCGGGGGGGCCTACGAGCAGTACTTC
TRBD1 | TRBJ2-3 | . | TRBV5-6 | CASSLDWIQQGRTDTQYF | TGTGCCAGCAGCTTGGATTGGATCCAACAGGGGCGCACAGATACGCAGTATTTT
. | TRBJ2-1 | . | TRBV14 | CASSPDEQFF | TGTGCCAGCAGCCCCGATGAGCAGTTCTTC
. | TRBJ2-7 | . | TRBV4-1 | CASSGRGVYEQYF | TGCGCCAGCAGCGGCCGAGGTGTATACGAGCAGTACTTC
TRBD1 | TRBJ2-7 | once | TRBV7-2 | CASSLDRGELGQYF | TGTGCCAGCAGCTTGGACAGGGGGGAATTAGGGCAGTACTTC
. | TRBJ2-3 | once | TRBV4-3 | CASSPEFSTDTQYF | TGCGCCAGCAGCCCTGAGTTTAGCACAGATACGCAGTATTTT
. | TRBJ2-5 | . | TRBV5-6 | CASSLYSGEETQYF | TGTGCCAGCAGCTTGTATTCAGGGGAAGAGACCCAGTACTTC
TRBD2 | TRBJ2-7 | . | TRBV30 | CAWSQGAGGLQYF | TGTGCCTGGAGTCAGGGTGCGGGAGGGTTGCAGTACTTC
. | TRBJ2-5 | . | TRBV6-4 | CASALESGETQYF | TGTGCCAGCGCCCTCGAGTCCGGGGAGACCCAGTACTTC
TRBD2 | TRBJ2-1 | . | TRBV18 | CASSPEIVLAGGQQFF | TGTGCCAGCTCACCAGAAATCGTACTAGCGGGAGGACAGCAGTTCTTC
TRBD1 | TRBJ2-7 | . | TRBV2 | CASSDQGQGYEQYF | TGTGCCAGCAGTGATCAGGGACAGGGCTACGAGCAGTACTTC
. | TRBJ1-5 | . | TRBV2 | CASSRRADQPQHF | TGTGCCAGCAGCCGCAGGGCGGATCAGCCCCAGCATTTT